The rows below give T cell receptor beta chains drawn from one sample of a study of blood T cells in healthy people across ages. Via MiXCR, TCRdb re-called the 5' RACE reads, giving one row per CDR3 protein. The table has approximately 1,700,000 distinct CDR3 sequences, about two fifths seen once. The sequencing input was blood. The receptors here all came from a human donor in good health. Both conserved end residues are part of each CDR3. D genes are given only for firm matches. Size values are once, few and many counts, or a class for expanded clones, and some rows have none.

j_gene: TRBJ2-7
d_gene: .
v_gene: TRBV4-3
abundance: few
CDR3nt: TGCGCCAGCAGCCAAGAGGAGGTGGGGCAGGGCTCCTACGAGCAGTACTTC
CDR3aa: CASSQEEVGQGSYEQYF

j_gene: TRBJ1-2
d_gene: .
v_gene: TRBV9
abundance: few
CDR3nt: TGTGCCAGCAGCGTCAGGGCCTACTATGGCTACACCTTC
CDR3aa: CASSVRAYYGYTF

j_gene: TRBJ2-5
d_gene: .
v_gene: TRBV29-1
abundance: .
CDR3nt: TGCAGCGTATTTACAGGGAGTACAGAGACCCAGTACTTC
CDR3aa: CSVFTGSTETQYF

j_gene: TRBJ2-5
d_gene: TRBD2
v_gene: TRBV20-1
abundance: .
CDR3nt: TGCAGTGCTAGCGGGGGGGTTAATGAGCAGTACTTC
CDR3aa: CSASGGVNEQYF

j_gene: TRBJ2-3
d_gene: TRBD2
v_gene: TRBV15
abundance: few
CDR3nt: TGTGCCACCAGTCCTAGCGGGGGGGATTACACAGATACGCAGTATTTT
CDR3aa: CATSPSGGDYTDTQYF

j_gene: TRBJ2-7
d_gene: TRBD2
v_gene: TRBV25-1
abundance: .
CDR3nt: TGTGCCAGCAGTGAATATGGGCTAGCGGGACACGAGCAGTACTTC
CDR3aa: CASSEYGLAGHEQYF

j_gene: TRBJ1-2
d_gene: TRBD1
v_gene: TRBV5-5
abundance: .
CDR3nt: TGTGCCAGCAGCGATGGACAGGGGGTGGACTATGGCTACACCTTC
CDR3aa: CASSDGQGVDYGYTF

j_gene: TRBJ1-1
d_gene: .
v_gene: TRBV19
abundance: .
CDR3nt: TGTGCCAGTAGTATAGGGTTCGGGGGGCCGAACACTGAAGCTTTCTTT
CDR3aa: CASSIGFGGPNTEAFF

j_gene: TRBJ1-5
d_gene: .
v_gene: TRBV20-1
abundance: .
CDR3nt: TGCAGTGCTAGAGATTCGGCAGGCACTAGCAATCAGCCCCAGCATTTT
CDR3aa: CSARDSAGTSNQPQHF

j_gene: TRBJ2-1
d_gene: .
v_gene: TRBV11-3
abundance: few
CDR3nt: TGTGCCAGCAGCTTCGAGGCTGTGAGTGAGCAGTTCTTC
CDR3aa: CASSFEAVSEQFF

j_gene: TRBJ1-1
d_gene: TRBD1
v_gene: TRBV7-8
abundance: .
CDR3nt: TGTGCCAGCAGCTTAAGGGACAGACTTTGGTCTGAAGCTTTCTTT
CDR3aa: CASSLRDRLWSEAFF

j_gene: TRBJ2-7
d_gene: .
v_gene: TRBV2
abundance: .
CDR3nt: TGTGCCAGCAGTGAATATTGGGGACAGTACTTC
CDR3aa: CASSEYWGQYF

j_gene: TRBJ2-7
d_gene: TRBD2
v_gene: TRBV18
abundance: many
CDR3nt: TGTGCCAGCAGCCCGGGACTAACCTACGAGCAGTACTTC
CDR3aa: CASSPGLTYEQYF

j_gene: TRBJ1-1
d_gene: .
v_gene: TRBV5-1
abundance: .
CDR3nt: TGCGCCAGCAGCCACAACCCAGGCAGGGCGGGCACTGAAGCTTTCTTT
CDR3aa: CASSHNPGRAGTEAFF

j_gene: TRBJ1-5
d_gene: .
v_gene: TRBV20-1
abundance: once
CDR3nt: TGCAGTGCTAGGGTCCAGGGTGGCAATCAGCCCCAGCATTTT
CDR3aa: CSARVQGGNQPQHF

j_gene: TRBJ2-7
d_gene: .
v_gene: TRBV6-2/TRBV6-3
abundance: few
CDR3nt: TGTGCCAGCAGTTACTCCCCCGAGGGAGAACTCTACGAGCAGTACTTC
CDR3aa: CASSYSPEGELYEQYF

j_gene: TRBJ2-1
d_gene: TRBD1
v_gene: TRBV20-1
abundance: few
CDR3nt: TGCAGTGCTACCAAAGGACAGGGTTACAATGAGCAGTTCTTC
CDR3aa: CSATKGQGYNEQFF

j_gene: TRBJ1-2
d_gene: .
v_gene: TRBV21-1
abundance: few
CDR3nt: TGTGCCAGCGGAACAGGGGGCGCAAGGTTCTACTATGGCTACACCTTC
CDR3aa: CASGTGGARFYYGYTF

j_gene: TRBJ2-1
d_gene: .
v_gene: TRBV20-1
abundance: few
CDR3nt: TGCAGTGCTAATAGCCAGGCTACGTCCTACAATGAGCAGTTCTTC
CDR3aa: CSANSQATSYNEQFF

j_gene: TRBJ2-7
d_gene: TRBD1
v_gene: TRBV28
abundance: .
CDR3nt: TGTACCAGCAGGTTACAGGGGGATTACAACTACGAGCAGTACTTC
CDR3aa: CTSRLQGDYNYEQYF

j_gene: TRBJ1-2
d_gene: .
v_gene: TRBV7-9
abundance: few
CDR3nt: TGTGCCAGCAGCTTAAGAGGGGAGGGCGGCTACACCTTC
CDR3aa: CASSLRGEGGYTF

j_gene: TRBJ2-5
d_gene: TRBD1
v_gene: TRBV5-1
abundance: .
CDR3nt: TGCGCCAGCAGCAAAGGACAGGTTCAAGAGACCCAGGTCTTC
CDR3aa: CASSKGQVQETQVF

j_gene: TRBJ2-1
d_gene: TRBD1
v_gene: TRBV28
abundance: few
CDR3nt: TGTGCCAGCAGTCCCGACAGGGGCACCTACAATGGGCAGTTCTTC
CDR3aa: CASSPDRGTYNGQFF

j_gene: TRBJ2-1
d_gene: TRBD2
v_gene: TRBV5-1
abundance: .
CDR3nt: TGCGCCAGCAGCTTGGCCGGGAGGACCGCCAATGAGCAGTTCTTC
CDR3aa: CASSLAGRTANEQFF

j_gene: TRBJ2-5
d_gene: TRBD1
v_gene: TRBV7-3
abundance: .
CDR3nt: TGTGCCAGCAGCTCAGACAGGGGCCGGACCCAGTACTTC
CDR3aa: CASSSDRGRTQYF